Listed below are T cell receptor beta chains from one sample, sequenced in a study of PD-1 blockade in classical Hodgkin lymphoma. Clones were sequenced by immunoSEQ multiplex PCR, and TCRdb holds only the in-frame ones, with some missing. The data hold about 28,000 clones, with 80% to 95% observed a single time. Material: peripheral blood mononuclear cells (PBMCs). These receptors all come from a human donor with classical Hodgkin lymphoma. Each CDR3 is given with its conserved first and last residue. D genes are given only for firm matches. Rows give clone size only sometimes, using once, few, many, or a class for an expanded clone.

clone size: -
D gene: TRBD1
V gene: TRBV29-1
J gene: TRBJ2-3
CDR3 protein: CSVVTGGEDTQYF
CDR3 DNA: TGCAGCGTTGTCACAGGGGGCGAAGATACGCAGTATTTT

clone size: once
D gene: -
V gene: TRBV18
J gene: TRBJ1-1
CDR3 protein: CASSPPAGNTEAFF
CDR3 DNA: TGTGCCAGCTCACCCCCGGCGGGGAACACTGAAGCTTTCTTT

clone size: -
D gene: -
V gene: TRBV5-4
J gene: TRBJ1-1
CDR3 protein: CASSFLGGNTEAFF
CDR3 DNA: TGTGCCAGCAGCTTCCTGGGGGGAAACACTGAAGCTTTCTTT

clone size: -
D gene: -
V gene: TRBV12-5
J gene: TRBJ1-1
CDR3 protein: CASGLGQENTEAFF
CDR3 DNA: TGTGCTAGTGGTTTGGGACAGGAGAACACTGAAGCTTTCTTT

clone size: -
D gene: TRBD1
V gene: TRBV19
J gene: TRBJ1-5
CDR3 protein: CASSQQGSQPQHF
CDR3 DNA: TGTGCCAGTAGTCAACAGGGGTCCCAGCCCCAGCATTTT

clone size: -
D gene: -
V gene: TRBV27
J gene: TRBJ2-5
CDR3 protein: CASSSRLGETQYF
CDR3 DNA: TGTGCCAGCAGTTCAAGGTTAGGGGAGACCCAGTACTTC

clone size: -
D gene: TRBD1
V gene: TRBV19
J gene: TRBJ1-1
CDR3 protein: CASGTGWGTEAFF
CDR3 DNA: TGTGCCAGTGGGACAGGGTGGGGAACTGAAGCTTTCTTT

clone size: -
D gene: -
V gene: TRBV28
J gene: TRBJ1-2
CDR3 protein: CASSVQGANYGYTF
CDR3 DNA: TGTGCCAGCAGTGTACAGGGAGCTAACTATGGCTACACCTTC

clone size: -
D gene: TRBD2
V gene: TRBV9
J gene: TRBJ2-3
CDR3 protein: CASSTSGSGSDTQYF
CDR3 DNA: TGTGCCAGCAGCACTAGCGGGAGTGGATCAGATACGCAGTATTTT

clone size: -
D gene: -
V gene: TRBV19
J gene: TRBJ2-7
CDR3 protein: CASSRWMLNEQYF
CDR3 DNA: TGTGCCAGTAGTCGCTGGATGCTAAACGAGCAGTACTTC

clone size: once
D gene: -
V gene: TRBV30
J gene: TRBJ1-3
CDR3 protein: CAWSGDSRGGNTIYF
CDR3 DNA: TGTGCCTGGAGTGGAGACTCCCGGGGAGGAAACACCATATATTTT

clone size: once
D gene: -
V gene: TRBV19
J gene: TRBJ2-3
CDR3 protein: CASSMQGTYTDTQYF
CDR3 DNA: TGTGCCAGTAGTATGCAGGGGACATACACAGATACGCAGTATTTT

clone size: few
D gene: TRBD2
V gene: TRBV5-4
J gene: TRBJ2-5
CDR3 protein: CASRYSGSRQETQYF
CDR3 DNA: TGTGCCAGCAGATATAGCGGGAGCCGACAAGAGACCCAGTACTTC

clone size: -
D gene: TRBD2
V gene: TRBV5-4
J gene: TRBJ2-1
CDR3 protein: CASSRPGGVSYNEQFF
CDR3 DNA: TGTGCCAGCAGTCGACCGGGAGGGGTCTCTTACAATGAGCAGTTCTTC

clone size: -
D gene: TRBD1
V gene: TRBV5-1
J gene: TRBJ2-2
CDR3 protein: CASSMDRAGLNTGELFF
CDR3 DNA: TGCGCCAGCAGCATGGACAGGGCGGGATTGAACACCGGGGAGCTGTTTTTT

clone size: -
D gene: -
V gene: TRBV28
J gene: TRBJ2-1
CDR3 protein: CASRNGGRGSYNEQFF
CDR3 DNA: TGTGCCAGCAGGAACGGGGGGCGGGGCTCCTACAATGAGCAGTTCTTC

clone size: -
D gene: TRBD2
V gene: TRBV28
J gene: TRBJ2-2
CDR3 protein: CASTRYGGPSGRPTNTGELFF
CDR3 DNA: TGTGCCAGCACCAGATATGGGGGGCCTAGCGGGAGGCCCACGAACACCGGGGAGCTGTTTTTT

clone size: once
D gene: -
V gene: TRBV19
J gene: TRBJ2-3
CDR3 protein: CASSPTTDTQYF
CDR3 DNA: TGTGCCAGTAGTCCTACGACAGATACGCAGTATTTT